This TCR beta chain was sequenced for a study of blood T cells in healthy people across ages. Across the whole study: About one barcoded beta molecule per two T cells was the capture yield of template switching.

V dropped 5 bases and J dropped 13 bases, with 17 bases sitting between them. From germline, CDR1 is MNHEY and CDR2 SVGEGT. The CDR3 contains 12 residues. A second PCR, run for about 6 to 11 cycles, used a sample-barcoded 5' primer plus a J-beta primer mix. From the 5' RACE reads, TCRdb called clonotypes with MiXCR, one entry per CDR3 protein. The table lists more than 1 million distinct CDR3 sequences, under 55% of them singletons. This receptor was identified in a woman in her sixties or seventies in good health. Source material: blood. The chain carries TRBV6-2 or TRBV6-3 and TRBJ1-2, with unresolved D. CDR3 protein: CASSRSGQIVTF. For the CDR3, the DNA is TGTGCCAGCAGTCGCAGTGGGCAGATCGTCACCTTC.